These 27 T cell receptor beta chains originate from one sample sequenced in a study of T cell repertoires in cytomegalovirus infection. For these TCRs, the target antigens are not known. TCRdb fed the reads into MiXCR, producing one record per CDR3 protein. The sample lists a few hundred thousand distinct CDR3 sequences, around 40% occurring once. Sequencing was performed on cultured PBMCs, taken from culture after CMV antigen stimulation. These receptors were collected from a human donor in good health (CMV status not recorded). Some clones in this sample may be carry-over from other donors' samples.

This chain connects TRBV12-3 or TRBV12-4 to TRBJ1-4; TRBD1 might be the D (6 bases). This CDR3 contains 16 residues. V was shortened by 4 bases and J by 10 bases, with 22 bases between the two germline ends. CDR3 bases: TGTGCCAGCAGTTACCAGATTGGGGCGGGGGCTCGAAAACTGTTTTTT. Translating it yields CASSYQIGAGARKLFF.

The rearrangement uses TRBV29-1 and TRBJ2-7, with TRBD2 matching over 9 bases. The length of the CDR3 is 11 residues. V was pared by 7 bases and J by 7 bases, with 5 bases of the junction left unmatched. From germline, CDR1 is SQVTM and CDR2 ANQGSEA. CDR3 nucleotide sequence: TGCAGCGCGCGGGAGGGCCGGGAGCAGTACTTC. Encoded protein: CSAREGREQYF.

The chain couples TRBV7-6 to TRBJ2-7; either TRBD1 or TRBD2 may fit D (5 bases each). CDR3 length equals 14 residues. CDR1 is SGHVS, CDR2 FNYEAQ, per germline. V dropped 2 bases and J dropped 6 bases, with 14 bases sitting between them. The CDR3 region has the DNA TGTGCCAGCAGCTTAAACGGGGCCCAGGGCGAGCAGTACTTC. Its protein is CASSLNGAQGEQYF.

This clonotype was picked up many times. The chain joins TRBV7-8 to TRBJ2-7; D remains unclear. This CDR3 has 11 amino acids. Looked up from germline, CDR1 is SGHVS and CDR2 is FQNEAQ. Trimming took 2 bases from V and 5 from J, leaving 4 bases between them. DNA for the CDR3: TGTGCCAGCAGCTTATTGGACGAGCAGTACTTC. Encoded protein: CASSLLDEQYF.

This clonotype turned up a few times. The rearrangement uses TRBV6-2 or TRBV6-3 and TRBJ1-5, with D perhaps matching TRBD1 (6 bases). Germline CDR1 is MNHEY and CDR2 is SVGEGT. CDR3 length equals 18 residues. V lost 2 bases and J lost 3, with 20 bases in between. The CDR3 reads CASSYTPLQQGYNQPQHF. The CDR3 DNA is TGTGCCAGCAGTTACACTCCGCTTCAACAGGGCTACAATCAGCCCCAGCATTTT.

This clonotype occurred a few times. The rearrangement uses TRBV7-6 and TRBJ2-7, with 11 bases identical to TRBD2. Germline V gene data show CDR1 as SGHVS and CDR2 as FNYEAQ. CDR3 length: 15 residues. V gave up 3 bases and J gave up 3 bases; unmatched junction bases: 4. In DNA, the CDR3 is TGTGCCAGCAGCTTGTCTAGCGGGGGGATCTACGAGCAGTACTTC. This codes for CASSLSSGGIYEQYF.

A few counts support this clonotype. The CDR3 sequence is CASSYGTGGRYTF. The CDR3 DNA reads TGTGCCAGCAGCTACGGAACCGGAGGGCGCTACACCTTC. The J gene is TRBJ1-2, the V gene TRBV7-2; no firm D call. Germline V gives CDR1 SGHTA, CDR2 FQGNSA. Trimming removed 4 bases from V and 9 bases from J, with 15 bases in between. This CDR3 has 13 residues.

CDR3 amino acids: CASRKSNQPQHF. For the CDR3, the DNA is TGTGCCAGCAGGAAGAGCAATCAGCCCCAGCATTTT. The V gene is TRBV12-3 or TRBV12-4, the J gene TRBJ1-5, with no clear D. This CDR3 comprises 12 residues. V lost 6 bases and J 1 base, leaving 4 bases between the germline ends.

This sequence joins TRBV4-2 and TRBJ2-2, with D perhaps matching TRBD2 (5 bases). This CDR3 region has 14 residues. The V and J ends lost 4 bases and 6 bases respectively, with 12 bases between them. CDR1 and CDR2 from the germline V gene are LGHNA and YNFKEQ. CDR3 sequence: CASSPQEGAGELFF. The CDR3, as DNA: TGTGCCAGCAGCCCCCAAGAGGGTGCCGGGGAGCTGTTTTTT.

The chain joins TRBV6-2 or TRBV6-3 to TRBJ2-1, with a weak D call TRBD2 (6 bases). CDR1 MNHEY and CDR2 SVGEGT come from the germline V gene. The germline V and J ends were trimmed by 2 bases and 5 bases, with 19 bases remaining between them. CDR3 length: 17 residues. The CDR3 nucleotides read TGTGCCAGCAGTTACATAGGAGGGCTAACATCCGACAATGAGCAGTTCTTC. This translates into CASSYIGGLTSDNEQFF.

The sample holds a few counts of this clonotype. This chain links TRBV7-8 with TRBJ2-2; D uncertain. V lost 2 bases and J 0 bases, leaving 10 bases between the germline ends. The CDR3 runs to 16 residues. CDR1 and CDR2 from the germline V gene are SGHVS and FQNEAQ. The CDR3 region is CASSLLGYANTGELFF. DNA of the CDR3: TGTGCCAGCAGCTTACTCGGCTACGCGAACACCGGGGAGCTGTTTTTT.

The chain combines TRBV6-1 with TRBJ2-7; 11 bases line up with TRBD2. V dropped 6 bases and J dropped 6; count of bases not matched to a gene: 13. Germline lookup yields CDR1 MNHNS and CDR2 SASEGT. This CDR3 is built from 16 residues. The CDR3 loop is CASRFGRASGRLEQYF. Here the CDR3 DNA reads TGTGCCAGCAGGTTCGGACGGGCTAGCGGGAGGCTCGAGCAGTACTTC.

The chain joins TRBV6-2 or TRBV6-3 to TRBJ2-5, with TRBD2 matching over 8 bases. The CDR3 is 14 amino acids. V lost 2 bases to trimming and J lost 9 bases; unmatched junction nucleotides: 8. The germline CDR1 and CDR2 sequences are MNHEY and SVGEGT. Here the CDR3 reads CASSYILAEQPQYF. The CDR3 nucleotides are TGTGCCAGCAGTTACATACTAGCGGAGCAGCCCCAGTACTTC.

The rearrangement joins TRBV7-2 to TRBJ2-1, with 10 positions matching TRBD2. The CDR3 consists of 16 residues. V was clipped by 4 bases and J by 5 bases; unmatched bases: 8. Germline V CDR1 and CDR2: SGHTA, FQGNSA. The CDR3 DNA is TGTGCCAGCAGCTCGCAACTAGCGGGACCCAACAATGAGCAGTTCTTC. Amino acids: CASSSQLAGPNNEQFF. Together with reference TRBV7-2 and TRBJ2-1, the CDR3 gives the full variable domain: GAGVSQSPSNKVTEKGKDVELRCDPISGHTALYWYRQSLGQGLEFLIYFQGNSAPDKSGLPSDRFSAERTGGSVSTLTIQRTQQEDSAVYLCASSSQLAGPNNEQFFGPGTRLTVL.

A remark on this clonotype: At one boundary the junction diverges from the germline segment, which might be a read error. This chain connects TRBV7-9 to TRBJ2-3; the D gene could be TRBD1 or TRBD2 (5 bases each). This CDR3 is 10 amino acids long. Germline V lookup: CDR1 SEHNR, CDR2 FQNEAQ (reference sequence). Written as DNA, the CDR3 is TGTGCCAGCAGCCTTAGGGGAGTGTCTTTT. It encodes CASSLRGVSF.

This chain joins TRBV20-1 and TRBJ2-7, with D perhaps TRBD1 (6 bases). CDR3 length: 14 residues. V gave up 3 bases and J gave up 0 bases, with 12 bases separating them. The germline gives CDR1 DFQATT, CDR2 SNEGSKA (reference sequence). CDR3 amino acids: CSASQGMGSYEQYF. The CDR3 nucleotides are TGCAGTGCTAGCCAGGGGATGGGCTCCTACGAGCAGTACTTC.

V is TRBV20-1 and J is TRBJ2-7; D may be TRBD1 or TRBD2 (5 bases each). V was shortened by 5 bases and J by 1 base, with 18 bases between the two germline ends. The length of the CDR3 is 15 residues. CDR1 DFQATT and CDR2 SNEGSKA come from the germline V gene (reference sequence). CDR3 DNA sequence: TGCAGTGCTGCACAACGGGACCGGAATTCCTACGAGCAGTACTTC. It yields the protein CSAAQRDRNSYEQYF.

The chain carries TRBV7-2 and TRBJ1-1, with D maybe TRBD1 (5 bases). The CDR3 has 16 amino acids. Germline CDR1 SGHTA, CDR2 FQGNSA. V gave up 5 bases and J gave up 4 bases, with 20 bases separating them. The CDR3 protein is CASSLYGGELGTEAFF. The CDR3 nucleotides read TGTGCCAGCAGCCTTTATGGGGGGGAATTGGGCACTGAAGCTTTCTTT.

This chain joins TRBV19 and TRBJ2-1; no firm D call. V was shortened by 5 bases and J by 3 bases, with 8 bases between the two germline ends. The CDR3 is made up of 13 amino acids. Germline V gene lookup returns CDR1 LNHDA and CDR2 SQIVND (reference sequence). The CDR3 loop is CASSHRSYNEQFF. In nucleotides, the CDR3 is TGTGCCAGTAGTCATCGGAGCTACAATGAGCAGTTCTTC.

V gene TRBV19 combines with J gene TRBJ2-5; 12 positions agree with TRBD2. The ends lost 4 bases at V and 2 bases at J; junction bases unmatched: 8. The CDR3 spans 17 residues. CDR1 LNHDA and CDR2 SQIVND come from the germline V gene (reference sequence). In DNA, the CDR3 is TGTGCCAGTAGTAGGACCCCCCTAGCGGGGGGGCAAGAGACCCAGTACTTC. Encoded protein: CASSRTPLAGGQETQYF. The full variable domain, completed using reference TRBV19 and TRBJ2-5, is DGGITQSPKYLFRKEGQNVTLSCEQNLNHDAMYWYRQDPGQGLRLIYYSQIVNDFQKGDIAEGYSVSREKKESFPLTVTSAQKNPTAFYLCASSRTPLAGGQETQYFGPGTRLLVL.

This clonotype occurred a few times. The rearrangement joins TRBV28 to TRBJ1-2; the D is unclear. Germline CDR1 and CDR2: MDHEN and SYDVKM. This CDR3 comprises 12 residues. The ends were cut back, 1 base at V and 3 bases at J, with 3 bases in the middle. The CDR3 spells CASSLSDYGYTF. CDR3 bases: TGTGCCAGCAGTTTATCAGACTATGGCTACACCTTC.

This sequence joins TRBV5-6 and TRBJ2-3; 12 bases agree with TRBD2. Germline-derived CDR1 and CDR2 are SGHDT and YYEEEE. This CDR3 has 16 amino acids. J lost 1 base, V lost 3 bases, and 3 bases had no gene match. This chain's CDR3 is CASSWRLAGGTDTQYF. CDR3 sequence (DNA): TGTGCCAGCAGCTGGCGACTAGCGGGAGGCACAGATACGCAGTATTTT.

The V and J genes are TRBV18 and TRBJ1-3, with D possibly being TRBD1 (6 bases). Germline CDR1 and CDR2: KGHSH and LQKENI. This CDR3 region has 17 residues. V was shortened by 3 bases and J by 4 bases, with 19 bases between the two germline ends. The CDR3 DNA reads TGTGCCAGCTCACCGTCGCCCACAGGGTTGGAGGGAAACACCATATATTTT. Residues: CASSPSPTGLEGNTIYF. Filled out from reference TRBV18 and TRBJ1-3, the complete variable domain reads NAGVMQNPRHLVRRRGQEARLRCSPMKGHSHVYWYRQLPEEGLKFMVYLQKENIIDESGMPKERFSAEFPKEGPSILRIQQVVRGDSAAYFCASSPSPTGLEGNTIYFGEGSWLTVV.

The chain is built from TRBV20-1 and TRBJ1-1, with unresolved D. The germline V and J ends were trimmed by 8 bases and 0 bases, with 13 bases remaining between them. The CDR3 runs 13 residues. The germline gives CDR1 DFQATT, CDR2 SNEGSKA (reference sequence). The CDR3 here is CSFPGPLNTEAFF. CDR3 in DNA: TGCAGTTTCCCCGGCCCTTTGAACACTGAAGCTTTCTTT.

This chain links TRBV7-6 with TRBJ1-1; 8 bases match TRBD1. The CDR3 loop spans 16 amino acids. CDR1 SGHVS and CDR2 FNYEAQ come from the germline V gene. V shed 0 bases and J 0 bases; nucleotides not matched to a gene: 3. CDR3 loop: CASSLASGGMNTEAFF. CDR3 in DNA: TGTGCCAGCAGCTTAGCGTCAGGGGGCATGAACACTGAAGCTTTCTTT.

This rearrangement joins TRBV2 to TRBJ2-1; TRBD2 might be the D (5 bases). V dropped 2 bases and J dropped 0 bases, with 14 bases sitting between them. Germline V CDR1 and CDR2: SNHLY, FYNNEI. The CDR3 totals 17 residues. Here the CDR3 DNA reads TGTGCCAGCAGTGAACGAAGGCGGGTGAGCTCCTACAATGAGCAGTTCTTC. It translates to CASSERRRVSSYNEQFF.

The chain couples TRBV12-3 or TRBV12-4 to TRBJ1-3, with 9 bases lining up with TRBD1. Trimming at V came to 6 bases and at J to 8 bases, leaving 8 bases not matched to a gene. The CDR3 is 14 residues long. As DNA, the CDR3 is TGTGCCAGCAGCCTAACAGGGGGCTGGGACACCATATATTTT. Amino acid sequence: CASSLTGGWDTIYF.